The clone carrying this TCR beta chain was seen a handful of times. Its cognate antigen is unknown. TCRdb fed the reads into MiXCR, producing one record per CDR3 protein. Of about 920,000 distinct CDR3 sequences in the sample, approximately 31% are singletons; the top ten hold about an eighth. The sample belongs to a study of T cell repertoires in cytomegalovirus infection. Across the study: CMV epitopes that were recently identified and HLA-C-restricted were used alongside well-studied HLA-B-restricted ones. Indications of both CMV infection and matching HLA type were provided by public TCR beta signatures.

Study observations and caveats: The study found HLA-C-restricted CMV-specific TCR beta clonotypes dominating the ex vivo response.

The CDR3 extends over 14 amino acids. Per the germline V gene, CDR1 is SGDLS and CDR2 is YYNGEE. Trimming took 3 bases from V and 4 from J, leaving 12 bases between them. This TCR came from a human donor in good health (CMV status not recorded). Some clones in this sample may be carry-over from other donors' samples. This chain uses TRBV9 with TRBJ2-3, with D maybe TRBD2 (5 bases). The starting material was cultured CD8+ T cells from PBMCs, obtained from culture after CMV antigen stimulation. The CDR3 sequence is CASSDHPGADTQYF. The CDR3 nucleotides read TGTGCCAGCAGCGATCACCCCGGGGCAGATACGCAGTATTTT.